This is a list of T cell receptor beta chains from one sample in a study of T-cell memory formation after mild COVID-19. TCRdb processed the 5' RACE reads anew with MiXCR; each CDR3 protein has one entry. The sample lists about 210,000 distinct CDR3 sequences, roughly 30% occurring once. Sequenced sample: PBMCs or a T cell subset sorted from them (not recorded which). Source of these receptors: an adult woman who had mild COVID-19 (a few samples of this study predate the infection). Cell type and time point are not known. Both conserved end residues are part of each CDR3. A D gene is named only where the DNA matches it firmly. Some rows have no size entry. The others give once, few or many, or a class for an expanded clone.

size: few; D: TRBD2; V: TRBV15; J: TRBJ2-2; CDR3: CATREGLAAGELFF; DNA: TGTGCCACCAGGGAGGGACTAGCGGCCGGGGAGCTGTTTTTT
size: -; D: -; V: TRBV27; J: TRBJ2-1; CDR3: CASSLLGVEQFF; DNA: TGTGCCAGCAGTTTATTAGGGGTTGAGCAGTTCTTC
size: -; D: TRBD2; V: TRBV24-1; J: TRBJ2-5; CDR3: CATSDRAPGLAVQETQYF; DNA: TGTGCCACAAGTGATCGGGCACCGGGACTAGCGGTACAAGAGACCCAGTACTTC
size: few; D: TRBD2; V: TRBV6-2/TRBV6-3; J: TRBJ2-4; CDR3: CASSFGPGGNIQYF; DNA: TGTGCCAGCAGTTTCGGACCGGGAGGGAACATTCAGTACTTC
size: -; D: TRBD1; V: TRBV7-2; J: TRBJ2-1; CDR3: CASSFPGTGNNEQFF; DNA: TGTGCCAGCAGCTTCCCCGGGACAGGGAACAATGAGCAGTTCTTC
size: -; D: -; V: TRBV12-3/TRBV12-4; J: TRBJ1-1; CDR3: CASSPYYAEAFF; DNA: TGTGCCAGCAGCCCCTACTACGCTGAAGCTTTCTTT
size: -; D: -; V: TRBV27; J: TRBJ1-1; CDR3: CASSSYRVRRGTEAFF; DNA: TGTGCCAGCAGTTCCTACAGGGTTAGGCGCGGCACTGAAGCTTTCTTT
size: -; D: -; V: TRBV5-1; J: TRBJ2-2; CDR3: CASRTGYTGELFF; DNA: TGCGCCAGCAGGACAGGTTACACCGGGGAGCTGTTTTTT
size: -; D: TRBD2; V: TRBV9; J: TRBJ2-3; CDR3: CASSAWGLAGSTDTQYF; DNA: TGTGCCAGCAGCGCCTGGGGACTAGCGGGCAGCACAGATACGCAGTATTTT
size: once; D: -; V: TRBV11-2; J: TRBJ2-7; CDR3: CASSFQAATTYEQYF; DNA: TGTGCCAGCAGCTTCCAAGCGGCCACAACCTACGAGCAGTACTTC
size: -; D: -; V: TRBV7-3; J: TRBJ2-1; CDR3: CASSLEASVYNEQFF; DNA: TGTGCCAGCAGTTTGGAGGCTTCCGTCTACAATGAGCAGTTCTTC
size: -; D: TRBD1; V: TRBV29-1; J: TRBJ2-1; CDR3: CSVKDHRGKARNEQFF; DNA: TGCAGCGTTAAAGACCACAGGGGCAAGGCAAGGAATGAGCAGTTCTTC
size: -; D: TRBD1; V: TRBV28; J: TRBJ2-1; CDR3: CASGQGGSYNEQFF; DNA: TGTGCCAGTGGACAGGGGGGCTCCTACAATGAGCAGTTCTTC
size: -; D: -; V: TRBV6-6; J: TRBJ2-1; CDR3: CASSYSYQNEQFF; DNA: TGTGCCAGCAGTTATAGTTATCAGAATGAGCAGTTCTTC
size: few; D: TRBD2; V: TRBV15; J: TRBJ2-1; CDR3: CATSRGGGGTNEQFF; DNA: TGTGCCACCAGCAGGGGAGGCGGGGGGACCAATGAGCAGTTCTTC
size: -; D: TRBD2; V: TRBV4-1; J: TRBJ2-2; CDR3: CASSQGGLRGMNTGELFF; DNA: TGCGCCAGCAGCCAAGGGGGCTTGCGGGGGATGAACACCGGGGAGCTGTTTTTT
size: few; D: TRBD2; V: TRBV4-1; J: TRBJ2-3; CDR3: CASSRSGGARSDTQYF; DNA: TGCGCCAGCAGCCGAAGCGGGGGGGCTCGGTCGGATACGCAGTATTTT